This T cell receptor (beta chain) was recovered during a study of blood T cell repertoires in COVID-19 (dated by TCRdb to about 2020). General notes on the study: Collaborator samples came from the United States, Italy and Spain and covered acute and convalescent phases of COVID-19. The material from the prospective study consisted of cDNA or gDNA derived from T cells, B-cell-depleted T cells, or PBMCs. Subjects who had been exposed to COVID-19, were actively infected with it, or had recovered from it provided the deeply sampled blood TCRbeta repertoires that made up the dataset. A freely available public database, intended as a resource for researchers studying the immune response to SARS-CoV-2, is where the repertoires were released. The samples were drawn from the first 160 participants of the ongoing ImmuneRACE study and from about 1,200 subjects provided by 6 global collaborators. A de-identified subject ID, COVID-19 status, age in years and sex were almost always included in the sample metadata. Where available, HLA class I and class II types were obtained from metadata supplied by the sample provider rather than from assay-based typing.

From the cysteine up to the phenylalanine, the CDR3 has a length of 13 residues. The kept DNA is CDR3 alone, 39 bases in frame from the first base. Taken from the germline V gene (reference sequence), the CDR1 and CDR2 loops are LNHDA and SQIVND. Trimming removed 3 bases from V and 8 bases from J, leaving 13 bases between the germline ends. Results and caveats for the whole study, not just this receptor: The amount of clinical and demographic metadata varied by source and participant and was provided uncurated.

As for this clone: Its antigen is currently not known. No quality values exist for individual bases; no much larger clone is one base distant.

The immunoSEQ Assay, a bias-controlled multiplex PCR, was used to amplify TCRbeta CDR3 regions from genomic DNA. The study's processing was this. Nucleated cell counts per sample were estimated from amplification of reference gene primers within the assay. Sequence reads were collapsed and filtered to measure the absolute abundance of every unique TCRbeta CDR3 rearrangement. For each sample, productive Simpson clonality was calculated as the square root of Simpson's diversity index across productive rearrangements. Drawn from immuneACCESS, this table holds only the in-frame rearrangements with V and J called that TCRdb kept. Clones are partly lost; checked studies trace under half to an unresolved V gene and leave the rest unexplained. V, J and clone size are taken as reported in that table, and D and trimming were inferred from the DNA itself. The sample contains some 96,000 clones, around nine tenths of them found a single time. The biggest ten clones account for approximately 10% of the sample.

Collaborating institutions collected whole blood in K2EDTA tubes following their own protocols. For TCRbeta analysis, collaborators shipped samples in one of three forms: frozen whole blood, isolated PBMCs, or DNA extracted from either of those sample types. This TCR was recovered from a man in his forties or fifties with acute or convalescent COVID-19. Sequences were obtained from peripheral blood. The rearrangement joined TRBV19 to TRBJ1-2, with TRBD1 perhaps the D gene, on 5 matching bases. The CDR3 here reads CASSIGLRDGYTF. The DNA sequence reads TGTGCCAGTAGTATTGGACTGCGGGACGGCTACACCTTC.